The subject of this entry is one T cell receptor beta chain. Its specificity is not known. Separate cDNA molecules each had unique molecular identifiers attached to them. Using its own MiXCR run on the 5' RACE reads, TCRdb lists one record per CDR3 protein. Found here are 85,000 to 100,000 distinct CDR3 sequences, around 17% of them singletons; the top ten hold around 5%. The sample comes from a study of early T cells in non-severe SARS-CoV-2 infection. Study-level information: Chains were unpaired, as sequencing was done on bulk RNA from unsorted whole blood. Study-wide findings and caveats: VDJdb-based matching was biased toward anti-spike CD8 responses and missed private and CD4 specificities.

Source: whole blood, taken at baseline. The receptor was derived from an adult who was a healthcare worker with PCR-confirmed SARS-CoV-2 infection or an uninfected control (not recorded which).

This CDR3 reads CSVVGTGMNEQFF. The CDR3 DNA follows: TGCAGCGTTGTCGGGACAGGGATGAATGAGCAGTTCTTC. The V call is TRBV29-1, the J call TRBJ2-1, with TRBD1 identical over 9 bases. Unmatched junction bases numbered 5, after V lost 4 bases and J lost 7 bases. Germline V gives CDR1 SQVTM, CDR2 ANQGSEA. The CDR3 covers 13 residues.